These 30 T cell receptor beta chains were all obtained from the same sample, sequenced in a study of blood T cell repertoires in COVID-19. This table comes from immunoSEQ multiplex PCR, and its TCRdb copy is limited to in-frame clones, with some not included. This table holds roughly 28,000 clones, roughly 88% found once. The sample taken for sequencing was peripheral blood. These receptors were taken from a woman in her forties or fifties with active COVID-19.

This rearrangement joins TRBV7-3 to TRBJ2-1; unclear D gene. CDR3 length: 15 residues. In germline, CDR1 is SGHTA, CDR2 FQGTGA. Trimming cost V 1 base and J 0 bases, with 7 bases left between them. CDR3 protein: CASSLMQASYNEQFF. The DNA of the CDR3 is TGTGCCAGCAGCTTAATGCAGGCCTCCTACAATGAGCAGTTCTTC.

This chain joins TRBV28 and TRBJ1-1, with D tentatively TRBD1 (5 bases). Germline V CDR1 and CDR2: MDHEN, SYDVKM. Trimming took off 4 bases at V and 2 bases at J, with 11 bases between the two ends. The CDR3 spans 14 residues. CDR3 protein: CASSSLGTNTEAFF. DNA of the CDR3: TGTGCCAGCAGTTCCCTGGGGACTAACACTGAAGCTTTCTTT.

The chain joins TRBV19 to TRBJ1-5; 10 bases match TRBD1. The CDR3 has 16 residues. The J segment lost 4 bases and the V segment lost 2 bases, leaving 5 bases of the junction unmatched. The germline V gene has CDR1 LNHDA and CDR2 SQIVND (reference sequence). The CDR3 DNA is TGTGCCAGTAGTATATCCGGGACAGGGGTTAATCAGCCCCAGCATTTT. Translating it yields CASSISGTGVNQPQHF.

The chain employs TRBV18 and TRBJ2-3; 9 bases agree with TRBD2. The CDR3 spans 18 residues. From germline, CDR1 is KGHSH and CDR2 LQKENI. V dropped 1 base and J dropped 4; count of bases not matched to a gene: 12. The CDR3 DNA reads TGTGCCAGCTCACCACTGGAGGGTAGCGGGAGTTTCCCAGATACGCAGTATTTT. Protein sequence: CASSPLEGSGSFPDTQYF.

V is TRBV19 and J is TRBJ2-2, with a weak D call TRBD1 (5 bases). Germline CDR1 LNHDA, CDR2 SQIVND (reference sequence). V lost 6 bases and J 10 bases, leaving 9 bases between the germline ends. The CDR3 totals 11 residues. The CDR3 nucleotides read TGTGCCAGTAGGTTAGGGGAGGAGCTGTTTTTT. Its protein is CASRLGEELFF.

The CDR3 here is CASSEMPLTGTGGGMKAFF. CDR3 nucleotide sequence: TGTGCCAGCAGTGAAATGCCCCTAACCGGGACAGGGGGAGGGATGAAAGCTTTCTTT. The chain links TRBV6-1 to TRBJ1-1; 11 bases are a match to TRBD1. The CDR3 extends over 19 amino acids. The germline CDR1 and CDR2 sequences are MNHNS and SASEGT. With 2 bases clipped from V and 9 bases from J, the junction kept 20 bases outside the gene matches.

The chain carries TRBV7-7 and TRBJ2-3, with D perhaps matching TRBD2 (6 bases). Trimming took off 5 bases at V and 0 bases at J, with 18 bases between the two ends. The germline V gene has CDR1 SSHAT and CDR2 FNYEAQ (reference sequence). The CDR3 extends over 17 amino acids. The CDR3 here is CASSPGVGGLSTDTQYF. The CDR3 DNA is TGTGCCAGCAGCCCCGGTGTGGGAGGCCTGAGCACAGATACGCAGTATTTT.

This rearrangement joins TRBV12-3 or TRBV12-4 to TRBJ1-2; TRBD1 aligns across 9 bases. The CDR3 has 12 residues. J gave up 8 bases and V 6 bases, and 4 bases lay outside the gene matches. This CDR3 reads CASSHRGQGYTF. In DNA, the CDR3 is TGTGCCAGCAGCCACAGGGGGCAGGGCTACACCTTC.

The CDR3 DNA reads as TGTGCCAGCAGTTTTCTTCCTCGCTCTGGAAACACCATATATTTT. This sequence encodes CASSFLPRSGNTIYF. V gene TRBV28 combines with J gene TRBJ1-3, with D hard to call. The CDR3 is made up of 15 amino acids. CDR1 and CDR2 from the germline V gene are MDHEN and SYDVKM. Trimming left V 3 bases short and J 0 bases short, with 9 bases between.

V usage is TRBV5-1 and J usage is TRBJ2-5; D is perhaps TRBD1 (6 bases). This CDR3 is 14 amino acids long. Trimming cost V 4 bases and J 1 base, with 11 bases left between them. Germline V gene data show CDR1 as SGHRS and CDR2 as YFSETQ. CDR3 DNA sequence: TGCGCCAGCAGCCCACTAGGGGGCCAAGAGACCCAGTACTTC. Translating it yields CASSPLGGQETQYF.

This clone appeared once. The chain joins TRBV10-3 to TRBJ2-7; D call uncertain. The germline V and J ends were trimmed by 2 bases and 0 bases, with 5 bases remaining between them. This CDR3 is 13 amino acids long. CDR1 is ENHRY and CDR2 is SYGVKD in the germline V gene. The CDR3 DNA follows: TGTGCCATCAGTGAGGGTAGCTCCTACGAGCAGTACTTC. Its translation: CAISEGSSYEQYF.

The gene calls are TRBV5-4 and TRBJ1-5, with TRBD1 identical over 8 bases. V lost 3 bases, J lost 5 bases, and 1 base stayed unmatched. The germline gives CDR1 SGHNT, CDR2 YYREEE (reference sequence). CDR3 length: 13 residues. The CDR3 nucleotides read TGTGCCAGCAGCTCGGACAGGGATCAGCCCCAGCATTTT. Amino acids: CASSSDRDQPQHF.

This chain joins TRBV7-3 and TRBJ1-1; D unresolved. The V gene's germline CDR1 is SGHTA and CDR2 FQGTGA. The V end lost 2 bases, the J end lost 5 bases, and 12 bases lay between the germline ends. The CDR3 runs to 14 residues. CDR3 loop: CASSLLAGSTEAFF. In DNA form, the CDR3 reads TGTGCCAGCAGCTTATTAGCTGGTTCTACTGAAGCTTTCTTT.

As DNA, the CDR3 is TGCAGCGCCAATGAACAGGGGAACATTCAGTACTTC. Its translation is CSANEQGNIQYF. This chain connects TRBV29-1 to TRBJ2-4; TRBD1 matches 7 bases. Trimming at V came to 7 bases and at J to 7 bases, leaving 7 bases not matched to a gene. The CDR3 runs 12 residues. In germline, CDR1 is SQVTM, CDR2 ANQGSEA.

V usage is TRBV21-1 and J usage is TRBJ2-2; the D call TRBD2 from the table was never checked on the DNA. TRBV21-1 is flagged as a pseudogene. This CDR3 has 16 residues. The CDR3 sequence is CASSSRTSGNTGELFF. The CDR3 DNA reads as TGTGCCAGCAGCTCAAGGACTAGCGGGAACACCGGGGAGCTGTTTTTT.

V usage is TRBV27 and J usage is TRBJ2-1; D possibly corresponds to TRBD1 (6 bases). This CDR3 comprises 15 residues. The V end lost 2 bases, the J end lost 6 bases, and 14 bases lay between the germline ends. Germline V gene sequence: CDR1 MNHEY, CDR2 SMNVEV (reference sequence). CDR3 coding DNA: TGTGCCAGCAGTTTACGGGACACTAGGTTCAATGAGCAGTTCTTC. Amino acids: CASSLRDTRFNEQFF.

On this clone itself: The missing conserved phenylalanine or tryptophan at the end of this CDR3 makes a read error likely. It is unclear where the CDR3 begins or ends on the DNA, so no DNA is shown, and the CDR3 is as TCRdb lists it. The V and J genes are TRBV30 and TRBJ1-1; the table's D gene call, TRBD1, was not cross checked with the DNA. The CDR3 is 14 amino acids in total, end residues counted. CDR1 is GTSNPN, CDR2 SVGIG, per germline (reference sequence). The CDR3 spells CAWTPRGTGVKLSL.

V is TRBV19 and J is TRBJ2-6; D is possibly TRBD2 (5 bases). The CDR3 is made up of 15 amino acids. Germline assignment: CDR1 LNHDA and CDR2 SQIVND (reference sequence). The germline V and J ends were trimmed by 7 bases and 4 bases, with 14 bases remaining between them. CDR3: CASTPGSSGANVLTF. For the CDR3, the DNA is TGTGCCAGTACCCCGGGAAGCTCAGGGGCCAACGTCCTGACTTTC.

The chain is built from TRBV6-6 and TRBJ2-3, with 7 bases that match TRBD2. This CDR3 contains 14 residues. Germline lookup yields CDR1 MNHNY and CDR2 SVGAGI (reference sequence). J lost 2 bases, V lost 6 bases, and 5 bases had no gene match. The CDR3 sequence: CASSRGSLTDTQYF. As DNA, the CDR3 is TGTGCCAGCAGCCGCGGGAGCCTCACAGATACGCAGTATTTT.

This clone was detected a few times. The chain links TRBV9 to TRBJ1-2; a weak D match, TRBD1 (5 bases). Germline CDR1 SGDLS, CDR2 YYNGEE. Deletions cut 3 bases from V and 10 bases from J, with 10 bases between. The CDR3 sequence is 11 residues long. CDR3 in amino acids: CASSGPTAYTF. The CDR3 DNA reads TGTGCCAGCAGCGGGCCGACAGCCTACACCTTC.

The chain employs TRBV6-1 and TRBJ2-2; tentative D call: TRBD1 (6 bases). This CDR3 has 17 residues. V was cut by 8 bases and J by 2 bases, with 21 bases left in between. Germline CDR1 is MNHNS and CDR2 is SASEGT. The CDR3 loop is CASCGGLVHLNTGELFF. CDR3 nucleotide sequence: TGTGCCAGCTGTGGGGGCCTAGTGCACCTAAACACCGGGGAGCTGTTTTTT.

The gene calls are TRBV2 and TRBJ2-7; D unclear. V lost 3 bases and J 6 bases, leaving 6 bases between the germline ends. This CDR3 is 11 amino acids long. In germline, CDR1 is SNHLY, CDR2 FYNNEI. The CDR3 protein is CASSEATEQYF. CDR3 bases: TGTGCCAGCAGTGAGGCAACCGAGCAGTACTTC.

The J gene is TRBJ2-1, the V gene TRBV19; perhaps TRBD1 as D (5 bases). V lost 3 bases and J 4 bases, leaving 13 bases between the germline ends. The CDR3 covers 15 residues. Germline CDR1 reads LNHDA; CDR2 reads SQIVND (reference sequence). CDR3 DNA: TGTGCCAGTAGTATCAACAGGCAATCGTACAATGAGCAGTTCTTC. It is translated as CASSINRQSYNEQFF.

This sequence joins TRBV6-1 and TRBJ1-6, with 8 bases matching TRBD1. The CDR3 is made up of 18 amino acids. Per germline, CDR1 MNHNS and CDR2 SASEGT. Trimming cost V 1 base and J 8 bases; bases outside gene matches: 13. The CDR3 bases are TGTGCCAGCAGTGAAGACCCAGGGGGCACTAGAGGAGATTCACCCCTCCACTTT. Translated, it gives CASSEDPGGTRGDSPLHF.

In DNA, the CDR3 is TGTGCCAGCAGTGAACAGTCCTCCTCTTATAGCAATCAGCCCCAGCATTTT. Protein sequence: CASSEQSSSYSNQPQHF. The chain employs TRBV2 and TRBJ1-5; D is unclear. This CDR3 spans 17 amino acids. The germline V and J ends were trimmed by 2 bases and 0 bases, with 14 bases remaining between them. Looked up from germline, CDR1 is SNHLY and CDR2 is FYNNEI.

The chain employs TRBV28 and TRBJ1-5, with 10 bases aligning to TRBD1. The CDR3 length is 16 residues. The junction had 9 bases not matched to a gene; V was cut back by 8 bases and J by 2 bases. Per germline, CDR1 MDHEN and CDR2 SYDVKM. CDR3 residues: CASSPFGTGGNQPQHF. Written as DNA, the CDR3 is TGTGCCAGCTCCCCATTTGGGACAGGGGGCAATCAGCCCCAGCATTTT.

The CDR3 sequence is CSVVGLADSYNEQFF. DNA of the CDR3: TGCAGCGTTGTGGGGCTAGCGGACTCCTACAATGAGCAGTTCTTC. The chain links TRBV29-1 to TRBJ2-1, with 7 bases lining up with TRBD2. This CDR3 region has 15 residues. J lost 0 bases, V lost 4 bases, and 6 bases had no gene match. Germline CDR1 reads SQVTM; CDR2 reads ANQGSEA.

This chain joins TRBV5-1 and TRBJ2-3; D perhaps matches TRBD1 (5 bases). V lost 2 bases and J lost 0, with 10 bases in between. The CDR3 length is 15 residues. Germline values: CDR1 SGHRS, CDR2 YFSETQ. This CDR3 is CASSLDRTSTDTQYF. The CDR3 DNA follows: TGCGCCAGCAGCTTAGACAGAACTAGCACAGATACGCAGTATTTT.

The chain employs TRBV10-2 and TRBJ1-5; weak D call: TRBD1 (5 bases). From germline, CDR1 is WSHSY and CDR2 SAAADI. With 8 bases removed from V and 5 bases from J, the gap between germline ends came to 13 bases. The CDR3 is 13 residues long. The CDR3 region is CASHQGLDQPQHF. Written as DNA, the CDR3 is TGCGCCAGCCATCAGGGACTGGATCAGCCCCAGCATTTT.

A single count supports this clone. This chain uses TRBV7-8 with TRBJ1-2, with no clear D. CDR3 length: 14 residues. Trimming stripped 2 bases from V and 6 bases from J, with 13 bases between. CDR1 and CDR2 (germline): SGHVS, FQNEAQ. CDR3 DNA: TGTGCCAGCAGCTTAAGTAGGCGGCCCGATGGCTACACCTTC. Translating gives CASSLSRRPDGYTF.